The 19 T cell receptor beta chains below come from one sample, sequenced in a study of shared clonotypes between healthy human individuals. The method was immunoSEQ multiplex PCR; TCRdb's version includes in-frame clones alone and lacks a portion of them. This repertoire shows about 680,000 clones, about 91% found once; its top ten account for roughly 24%. Naive CD8 cells were CD45RO-negative, positively selected for CCR7, excluding terminally differentiated effector memory CD45RA+ cells. The sample taken for sequencing was naive CD8+ T cells sorted from blood. The origin of the receptors is a man aged 25-45 years in good health.

For this clone: At one of its ends the junction is not consistent with the germline gene, which may arise from a read error. The rearrangement uses TRBV11-2 and TRBJ1-5, with D possibly being TRBD1 (5 bases). Germline CDR1 is SGHAT and CDR2 is FQNNGV. The CDR3 spans 14 residues. CDR3 amino acids: CASSLDSARQPQHF. The CDR3 DNA is TGTGCCAGCAGCCTAGACAGCGCTCGTCAGCCCCAGCATTTT.

The CDR3 coding sequence is TGTGCCAGCAGTTCACTACCGGGACTCACAACCGAGCCCTACGAGCAGTACTTC. Translation: CASSSLPGLTTEPYEQYF. The genes are TRBV2 and TRBJ2-7; TRBD2 is a possible D gene (6 bases). Trimming took off 5 bases at V and 2 bases at J, with 25 bases between the two ends. Per germline, CDR1 SNHLY and CDR2 FYNNEI. This CDR3 is built from 18 residues.

The CDR3 here is CASSFFGGVTDTQYF. In DNA, the CDR3 is TGTGCCAGCAGCTTCTTCGGCGGGGTCACAGATACGCAGTATTTT. The gene calls are TRBV9 and TRBJ2-3, with TRBD2 as a possible D gene (6 bases). The ends were cut back, 4 bases at V and 2 bases at J, with 14 bases in the middle. CDR1 and CDR2 from the germline V gene are SGDLS and YYNGEE. The CDR3 consists of 15 residues.

This chain joins TRBV11-2 and TRBJ2-7, with D possibly TRBD2 on 6 matching bases. Trimming pared 2 bases from V and 4 bases from J, leaving 21 bases between. Germline values: CDR1 SGHAT, CDR2 FQNNGV. This CDR3 is 17 amino acids long. CDR3 nucleotide sequence: TGTGCCAGCAGCTTAAGTAGGGCGGCTAGCGTCGAGTACGAGCAGTACTTC. It codes for CASSLSRAASVEYEQYF. The full variable domain, its missing parts supplied by reference TRBV11-2 and TRBJ2-7, is EAGVAQSPRYKIIEKRQSVAFWCNPISGHATLYWYQQILGQGPKLLIQFQNNGVVDDSQLPKDRFSAERLKGVDSTLKIQPAKLEDSAVYLCASSLSRAASVEYEQYFGPGTRLTVT.

The genes are TRBV7-6 and TRBJ2-5; 7 bases are shared with TRBD2. CDR3 length equals 15 residues. The germline CDR1 and CDR2 sequences are SGHVS and FNYEAQ. The ends lost 5 bases at V and 2 bases at J; junction bases unmatched: 8. CDR3 DNA sequence: TGTGCCAGCAGCCATTGGCTAGCGGCACAAGAGACCCAGTACTTC. It codes for CASSHWLAAQETQYF.

The rearrangement joins TRBV4-2 to TRBJ2-3; the D gene is possibly TRBD2 (5 bases). Germline-derived CDR1 and CDR2 are LGHNA and YNFKEQ. This CDR3 region has 11 residues. Trimming cost V 6 bases and J 6 bases, with 7 bases left between them. CDR3 nucleotides: TGTGCCAGCAGTCCGGGGGATACGCAGTATTTT. Residues: CASSPGDTQYF.

This chain joins TRBV11-2 and TRBJ1-1; 7 nucleotides line up with TRBD1. Germline loops: CDR1 SGHAT, CDR2 FQNNGV. V lost 7 bases and J lost 6; bases outside the gene matches: 14. The CDR3 consists of 15 residues. CDR3: CASNPGGQGLAEAFF. The CDR3 DNA reads TGTGCCAGCAACCCAGGGGGGCAGGGTCTGGCTGAAGCTTTCTTT.

The J gene is TRBJ2-1, the V gene TRBV7-9; 7 nucleotides line up with TRBD1. Germline CDR1 and CDR2: SEHNR and FQNEAQ (reference sequence). Trimming removed 5 bases from V and 4 bases from J; junction bases left unmatched: 8. The CDR3 is made up of 15 amino acids. CDR3 residues: CASSPTGAGYNEQFF. The CDR3 coding sequence is TGTGCCAGCAGCCCTACAGGGGCCGGATACAATGAGCAGTTCTTC.

About this clone: This CDR3 is also generated by other DNA sequences in the sample. The chain uses TRBV5-1 and TRBJ2-2, with D maybe TRBD1 (5 bases). V was clipped by 0 bases and J by 4 bases, with 7 bases between them. The germline V gene has CDR1 SGHRS and CDR2 YFSETQ. CDR3 length: 14 amino acids. The CDR3 DNA sequence: TGCGCCAGCAGCTTGGAAGGGGCCACCGGGGAGCTGTTTTTT. Translated: CASSLEGATGELFF.

This clone was observed a single time. This sequence joins TRBV4-3 and TRBJ2-6, with D unresolved. Germline CDR1 LGHNA, CDR2 YSLEER. V lost 0 bases and J lost 11, with 11 bases in between. The length of the CDR3 is 14 residues. The CDR3, as DNA: TGCGCCAGCAGCCAAGAACTCCCGGGCTACGTCCTGACTTTC. Its translation: CASSQELPGYVLTF.

This clone was counted a single time. The J gene is TRBJ2-3, the V gene TRBV28; D is possibly TRBD1 or TRBD2 (6 bases each). Trimming removed 5 bases at V and 9 bases at J, with 15 bases between. The CDR3 consists of 13 residues. Germline V gene data show CDR1 as MDHEN and CDR2 as SYDVKM. For the CDR3, the DNA is TGTGCCAGCAGTCAACCCCAGGGGAGGACGCAGTATTTT. This gives the protein CASSQPQGRTQYF.

The chain is built from TRBV7-3 and TRBJ2-5, with 10 bases that match TRBD2. Germline CDR1 and CDR2: SGHTA and FQGTGA. This CDR3 has 15 residues. The V segment lost 3 bases and the J segment 2 bases; nucleotides outside the gene matches: 3. The CDR3 here is CASSLGTSAQETQYF. CDR3 DNA: TGTGCCAGCAGCTTGGGGACTAGCGCACAAGAGACCCAGTACTTC.

The gene calls are TRBV2 and TRBJ2-7; TRBD2 might be the D (5 bases). Trimming took 3 bases from V and 2 from J, leaving 5 bases between them. Germline V gives CDR1 SNHLY, CDR2 FYNNEI. The CDR3 loop spans 12 amino acids. The DNA of the CDR3 is TGTGCCAGCAGTGAGAGGGCCTACGAGCAGTACTTC. It is translated as CASSERAYEQYF. The full variable domain, its missing parts supplied by reference TRBV2 and TRBJ2-7, is EPEVTQTPSHQVTQMGQEVILRCVPISNHLYFYWYRQILGQKVEFLVSFYNNEISEKSEIFDDQFSVERPDGSNFTLKIRSTKLEDSAMYFCASSERAYEQYFGPGTRLTVT.

This clone has only a few counts. The chain links TRBV6-5 to TRBJ1-5, with 9 bases fitting TRBD1. Per the germline V gene, CDR1 is MNHEY and CDR2 is SVGAGI. The CDR3 has 15 residues. V shed 5 bases and J 0 bases; nucleotides not matched to a gene: 2. The DNA of the CDR3 is TGTGCCAGCAGTATACAGGGGGCTAGCAATCAGCCCCAGCATTTT. Protein sequence: CASSIQGASNQPQHF.

The chain is built from TRBV2 and TRBJ2-7; tentatively, D is TRBD1 or TRBD2 (5 bases each). CDR1 and CDR2 (germline): SNHLY, FYNNEI. Between the trimmed V and J ends, which lost 1 base and 0 bases, there was a span of 7 bases. The CDR3 contains 14 residues. CDR3 coding DNA: TGTGCCAGCAGTGAAGGGGGGATCTCCTACGAGCAGTACTTC. Translating gives CASSEGGISYEQYF.

The chain couples TRBV18 to TRBJ1-1; D call uncertain. This CDR3 spans 15 amino acids. Germline assignment: CDR1 KGHSH and CDR2 LQKENI. V lost 0 bases and J lost 4, with 12 bases in between. The DNA of the CDR3 is TGTGCCAGCTCACCACCGGGCGCCCGAAGCACTGAAGCTTTCTTT. It is translated as CASSPPGARSTEAFF.

In this sample, this clone turned up a few times. This sample also contains other DNA sequences that code for the same CDR3. The gene calls are TRBV27 and TRBJ1-5, with 9 positions matching TRBD1. Trimming removed 0 bases from V and 3 bases from J; junction bases left unmatched: 3. Germline CDR1 reads MNHEY; CDR2 reads SMNVEV (reference sequence). The CDR3 covers 16 residues. The CDR3 DNA follows: TGTGCCAGCAGTTTATCTGGACAGGGGTCCAATCAGCCCCAGCATTTT. This translates into CASSLSGQGSNQPQHF.

Notes on this clone: It is likely a read error: a sequence one base away is far more abundant. V gene TRBV6-1 combines with J gene TRBJ2-2; no reliable D call. This CDR3 is built from 13 residues. Trimming pared 3 bases from V and 1 base from J, leaving 3 bases between. Germline V gives CDR1 MNHNS, CDR2 SASEGT. Here the CDR3 reads CASSDRNTGELFF. CDR3 DNA: TGTGCCAGCAGTGACAGGAACACCGGGGAGCTGTTTTTT.

The chain is built from TRBV15 and TRBJ2-3; 11 bases align to TRBD2. The ends lost 5 bases at V and 2 bases at J; junction bases unmatched: 6. From germline, CDR1 is LNHNV and CDR2 YYDKDF (reference sequence). The length of the CDR3 is 16 residues. This CDR3 reads CATSGPTSGATDTQYF. In nucleotides, the CDR3 is TGTGCCACCAGCGGCCCGACTAGCGGGGCCACAGATACGCAGTATTTT.